The source of this TCR beta chain is a study of T cell responses to AZD1222 COVID-19 vaccine. Background on the study: Second-dose intervals of approximately 4 or approximately 12 weeks were pooled. Study-wide results and caveats: Across spike, vaccine-associated CD4 TCRs were found, dominant at 160-218 and 743-854. White British ancestry dominated among donors, who included more females, and clonal diversity was possibly underestimated. Just 6 or 7 AZD1222 recipients were seropositive at baseline.

CDR1 and CDR2 from the germline V gene are MNHEY and SVGAGI. After removal of 5 bases from V and 5 bases from J, the junction contained 10 bases not matched to a gene. This CDR3 spans 15 amino acids. Clones were read by immunoSEQ multiplex PCR, and TCRdb kept only the in-frame ones, dropping some. Found here are around 200,000 clones, around nine tenths of them singletons; the top ten hold about 0.49%. On this clone itself: Its antigen remains unidentified.

The V call is TRBV6-5, the J call TRBJ2-7; TRBD2 matches 9 bases. The sequence came from an adult in good health. Sequencing was performed on peripheral blood, taken on day 0 of AZD1222 vaccination. Here the CDR3 DNA reads TGTGCCAGCAGTCCCGAAGGGACTAGCTTCCACGAGCAGTACTTC. Amino acid sequence: CASSPEGTSFHEQYF.